The 14 T cell receptor beta chains below were found in one sample sequenced in a study of blood T cell repertoires in COVID-19. Sequencing used immunoSEQ multiplex PCR; TCRdb keeps in-frame clones, though not all of them. Of 210,000 or so clones listed, roughly nine tenths are singletons. The sample taken for sequencing was peripheral blood. The source of these receptors is a woman between 18 and 30 years old who had recovered from COVID-19.

The DNA of the CDR3 is TGTGCTAGTGGTATCACTAGCGGGAGGCGCAACGAGCAGTACTTC. Protein: CASGITSGRRNEQYF. The J gene is TRBJ2-7, the V gene TRBV12-5, with 12 nucleotides matching TRBD2. In germline, CDR1 is LGHNT, CDR2 FRNRAP. The junction had 7 bases not matched to a gene; V was cut back by 5 bases and J by 5 bases. This CDR3 contains 15 residues.

J is TRBJ2-5 and V is TRBV19; 14 bases agree with TRBD2. The CDR3 is made up of 20 amino acids. Germline values: CDR1 LNHDA, CDR2 SQIVND (reference sequence). V gave up 5 bases and J gave up 5 bases; unmatched junction bases: 19. The CDR3 reads CASSWAAPGLAGVVAETQYF. CDR3 nucleotide sequence: TGTGCCAGTAGTTGGGCAGCCCCGGGACTAGCGGGAGTTGTTGCCGAGACCCAGTACTTC. Supplemented by reference TRBV19 and TRBJ2-5, the full variable domain reads DGGITQSPKYLFRKEGQNVTLSCEQNLNHDAMYWYRQDPGQGLRLIYYSQIVNDFQKGDIAEGYSVSREKKESFPLTVTSAQKNPTAFYLCASSWAAPGLAGVVAETQYFGPGTRLLVL.

The chain uses TRBV19 and TRBJ2-7, with 10 bases matching TRBD2. The ends lost 4 bases at V and 5 bases at J; junction bases unmatched: 5. Per germline, CDR1 LNHDA and CDR2 SQIVND (reference sequence). CDR3 length equals 14 residues. Here the CDR3 reads CASSTSGRTDEQYF. The CDR3, as DNA: TGTGCCAGTAGTACTAGCGGGAGAACGGACGAGCAGTACTTC.

This rearrangement joins TRBV12-3 or TRBV12-4 to TRBJ2-7; 8 bases line up with TRBD2. This CDR3 contains 13 residues. The junction had 9 bases not matched to a gene; V was cut back by 9 bases and J by 5 bases. CDR3 protein: CASRSGSVNEQYF. The CDR3 nucleotides read TGTGCCAGTAGGAGCGGGAGTGTCAACGAGCAGTACTTC.

The count of this clone is one. The gene calls are TRBV18 and TRBJ2-7; possibly TRBD1 for D (5 bases). Germline CDR1 is KGHSH and CDR2 is LQKENI. The CDR3 loop spans 16 amino acids. V dropped 1 base and J dropped 3 bases, with 16 bases sitting between them. Here the CDR3 DNA reads TGTGCCAGCTCACCACAACAGGACACAATATTCTACGAGCAGTACTTC. Translating it yields CASSPQQDTIFYEQYF.

The chain links TRBV7-9 to TRBJ1-1; D call uncertain. Germline loops: CDR1 SEHNR, CDR2 FQNEAQ (reference sequence). This CDR3 spans 13 amino acids. V dropped 5 bases and J dropped 1 base, with 8 bases sitting between them. CDR3 loop: CASSVQRNTEAFF. The DNA of the CDR3 is TGTGCCAGCAGCGTACAACGGAACACTGAAGCTTTCTTT.

The chain links TRBV9 to TRBJ2-2; 13 bases are shared with TRBD2. This CDR3 has 16 amino acids. The V gene end was trimmed by 0 bases and the J gene end by 6 bases; junction bases not matched to a gene: 2. Germline V gene data show CDR1 as SGDLS and CDR2 as YYNGEE. DNA of the CDR3: TGTGCCAGCAGCGTAGGACTAGCGGGAGGTCCCGGGGAGCTGTTTTTT. Translation: CASSVGLAGGPGELFF.

This rearrangement joins TRBV27 to TRBJ1-1; TRBD1 matches 7 bases. The CDR3 contains 13 residues. With V trimmed by 6 bases and J by 3 bases, 4 bases remained unmatched. Looked up from germline, CDR1 is MNHEY and CDR2 is SMNVEV (reference sequence). The CDR3, as DNA: TGTGCCAGCAGGTCTACAGGGGACACTGAAGCTTTCTTT. This codes for CASRSTGDTEAFF.

The chain carries TRBV3-1 (or the pseudogene TRBV3-2) and TRBJ1-5; D may be TRBD1 (5 bases). Trimming stripped 1 base from V and 2 bases from J, with 12 bases between. Germline V gene sequence: CDR1 LGHDT, CDR2 YNNKEL (reference sequence). The CDR3 runs to 16 residues. This CDR3 is CASSQVPGGRNQPQHF. The CDR3 coding sequence is TGTGCCAGCAGCCAAGTACCCGGGGGTCGCAATCAGCCCCAGCATTTT.

The chain uses TRBV15 and TRBJ2-3; 14 positions match TRBD2. J lost 2 bases, V lost 6 bases, and 4 bases had no gene match. The CDR3 runs 16 residues. Per germline, CDR1 LNHNV and CDR2 YYDKDF (reference sequence). The CDR3 loop reads CATRPTSGRATDTQYF. The CDR3 bases are TGTGCCACCAGACCGACTAGCGGGAGGGCCACAGATACGCAGTATTTT.

The chain couples TRBV3-1 (or the pseudogene TRBV3-2) to TRBJ2-1, with 8 nucleotides matching TRBD2. The junction had 4 bases not matched to a gene; V was cut back by 0 bases and J by 3 bases. The length of the CDR3 is 16 residues. The germline V gene has CDR1 LGHDT and CDR2 YNNKEL (reference sequence). CDR3 amino acids: CASSQDILADYNEQFF. The CDR3 DNA follows: TGTGCCAGCAGCCAAGATATACTAGCGGACTACAATGAGCAGTTCTTC.

This clone was counted at least ten times. The chain links TRBV3-1 (or the pseudogene TRBV3-2) to TRBJ1-2, with TRBD1 matching over 9 bases. Germline CDR1 reads LGHDT; CDR2 reads YNNKEL (reference sequence). This CDR3 is built from 14 residues. J was trimmed by 8 bases and V by 1 base; bases with no gene match: 5. CDR3 sequence: CASSQVHRGQGYTF. DNA of the CDR3: TGTGCCAGCAGCCAAGTGCACAGGGGGCAAGGCTACACCTTC.

V is TRBV5-5 and J is TRBJ1-3, with a tentative D call TRBD1 (6 bases). Germline V lookup: CDR1 SGHKS, CDR2 YYEKEE (reference sequence). Trimming took off 1 base at V and 11 bases at J, with 22 bases between the two ends. The CDR3 contains 16 residues. CDR3 region: CASSLPRLRGRSAIYF. In nucleotides, the CDR3 is TGTGCCAGCAGCTTGCCCAGGCTCAGGGGTCGTAGCGCCATATATTTT.

The chain recombines TRBV6-5 with TRBJ1-4, with a weak D call TRBD1 (5 bases). CDR1 and CDR2 from the germline V gene are MNHEY and SVGAGI. The CDR3 has 15 residues. Trimming left V 6 bases short and J 0 bases short, with 11 bases between. CDR3 in amino acids: CASRQAGATNEKLFF. The CDR3 DNA is TGTGCCAGCAGACAAGCGGGGGCAACTAATGAAAAACTGTTTTTT.